Listed below are T cell receptor beta chains from one sample, sequenced in a study of T cells in Graves' hyperthyroidism and ophthalmopathy. TCRdb re-analysed the multiplex PCR reads in MiXCR, keeping a single row per CDR3 protein. The sample includes more than 150,000 distinct CDR3 sequences, about a sixth of them seen just once. Sequencing used blood. The receptors derive from a woman aged 50 to 60 with Graves' hyperthyroidism. Each CDR3 is given with its conserved first and last residue. The D gene is left open where the match is weak. The listing skips clone size in some rows; elsewhere it reads once, few, many or a size class.

d_gene	v_gene	abundance	j_gene	CDR3aa	CDR3nt
.	TRBV5-1	many	TRBJ2-5	CASSPKVQETQYF	TGCGCCAGCAGCCCCAAGGTACAAGAGACCCAGTACTTC
.	TRBV28	many	TRBJ2-3	CASSPRRGPSSDTQYF	TGTGCCAGCAGTCCCCGCCGGGGTCCGTCGTCAGATACGCAGTATTTT
TRBD1	TRBV3-1	many	TRBJ2-3	CASSPWTGLTDTQYF	TGTGCCAGCAGCCCCTGGACAGGGCTAACAGATACGCAGTATTTT
.	TRBV5-1	many	TRBJ1-2	CASSPRRVVDPPYGYTF	TGCGCCAGCAGCCCCCGAAGGGTTGTGGACCCCCCTTATGGCTACACCTTC
.	TRBV7-9	many	TRBJ1-6	CASSFPGGSPLHF	TGTGCCAGCAGCTTCCCCGGGGGATCGCCCCTCCACTTT
.	TRBV10-3	.	TRBJ2-7	CAISELTAKTGTSSTYEQYF	TGTGCCATCAGTGAGTTGACCGCCAAAACCGGGACATCGTCCACCTACGAGCAGTACTTC
TRBD1	TRBV28	many	TRBJ1-2	CASSLLDRVLGYGYTF	TGTGCCAGCAGTTTATTGGACAGGGTACTTGGTTATGGCTACACCTTC
.	TRBV11-2	.	TRBJ2-7	CASSLGIEQYF	TGTGCCAGCAGCTTAGGTATCGAGCAGTACTTC
.	TRBV5-1	many	TRBJ1-2	CASSLVPSVGYTF	TGCGCCAGCAGCTTGGTTCCAAGCGTGGGCTACACCTTC
.	TRBV15	.	TRBJ1-5	CATSRDPGQPQHF	TGTGCCACCAGCAGAGATCCAGGTCAGCCCCAGCATTTT
.	TRBV13	many	TRBJ1-2	CASDGAGYYGYTF	TGTGCCAGCGATGGAGCAGGGTACTATGGCTACACCTTC
TRBD1	TRBV6-1	.	TRBJ1-4	CASSPGQGNNEKLFF	TGTGCCAGCAGTCCTGGACAGGGGAATAATGAAAAACTGTTTTTT
.	TRBV6-1	many	TRBJ1-2	CASRVSNYGYTF	TGTGCCAGCAGAGTTTCTAACTATGGCTACACCTTC
TRBD1	TRBV5-1	many	TRBJ2-7	CASSPGTGQSSYEQYF	TGCGCCAGCAGCCCGGGGACAGGGCAAAGCTCCTACGAGCAGTACTTC
.	TRBV2	many	TRBJ2-1	CASSPTRTHSYNEQFF	TGTGCCAGCAGTCCTACGCGCACCCACTCCTACAATGAGCAGTTCTTC
.	TRBV13	many	TRBJ1-1	CASSLGRGSEAFF	TGTGCCAGCAGCTTAGGCCGGGGGTCTGAAGCTTTCTTT
.	TRBV15	many	TRBJ1-5	CATSRDGGPQHF	TGTGCCACCAGCAGAGATGGCGGGCCCCAGCATTTT
TRBD1	TRBV12-5	many	TRBJ1-1	CASGVDRVGWAFF	TGTGCTAGTGGTGTGGACAGGGTGGGTTGGGCTTTCTTT
.	TRBV3-1	.	TRBJ2-7	CASSRTGTTYEQYF	TGTGCCAGCAGCCGGACTGGGACGACCTACGAGCAGTACTTC
.	TRBV11-2	.	TRBJ2-1	CASSLVTVSHNEQFF	TGTGCCAGCAGCTTAGTTACCGTATCCCACAATGAGCAGTTCTTC
.	TRBV6-9	.	TRBJ1-2	CASSYGGRSTDGYTF	TGTGCCAGCAGTTACGGGGGACGGTCCACGGATGGCTACACCTTC
.	TRBV7-9	many	TRBJ1-5	CASSLGQPGQPQHF	TGTGCCAGCAGCTTAGGACAGCCAGGGCAGCCCCAGCATTTT
TRBD2	TRBV6-2/TRBV6-3	once	TRBJ2-1	CASSYPGTSKNEQFF	TGTGCCAGCAGTTACCCCGGGACTAGTAAGAATGAGCAGTTCTTC
TRBD1	TRBV5-1	many	TRBJ2-1	CASSVGQVDDEQFF	TGCGCCAGCAGCGTGGGACAGGTTGACGATGAGCAGTTCTTC
TRBD1	TRBV6-1	.	TRBJ2-7	CASSEGRTGSYEQYF	TGTGCCAGCAGTGAAGGCAGGACAGGCTCCTACGAGCAGTACTTC
.	TRBV7-2	.	TRBJ2-5	CASSLESGGGGRIETQYF	TGTGCCAGCAGCTTAGAGTCGGGGGGCGGCGGGAGAATAGAGACCCAGTACTTC
.	TRBV27	.	TRBJ2-1	CASSPLSPYNEQFF	TGTGCCAGCAGTCCCCTTTCCCCCTACAATGAGCAGTTCTTC
.	TRBV9	many	TRBJ2-3	CASSVETSWDTQYF	TGTGCCAGCAGCGTAGAGACCAGTTGGGATACGCAGTATTTT
.	TRBV19	few	TRBJ1-5	CASSKVRGPGLPPQHF	TGTGCCAGTAGTAAGGTGAGGGGCCCAGGGTTACCGCCCCAGCATTTT
.	TRBV9	few	TRBJ2-7	CASSVEEGVVADTNYEQYF	TGTGCCAGCAGCGTAGAAGAGGGTGTGGTAGCGGATACCAACTACGAGCAGTACTTC
.	TRBV12-3/TRBV12-4	many	TRBJ2-7	CASSPGTAYAYEQYF	TGTGCCAGCAGCCCCGGGACGGCGTACGCCTACGAGCAGTACTTC
.	TRBV11-2	many	TRBJ2-5	CASRTGAEETQYF	TGTGCCAGCAGAACCGGGGCCGAAGAGACCCAGTACTTC
.	TRBV7-8	.	TRBJ2-1	CASSYGGTKQFF	TGTGCCAGCAGTTATGGGGGGACGAAGCAGTTCTTC
TRBD1	TRBV6-2/TRBV6-3	many	TRBJ1-5	CASSGADRGPRFNQPQHF	TGTGCCAGCAGTGGGGCCGACAGGGGCCCACGATTCAATCAGCCCCAGCATTTT
TRBD1	TRBV7-9	few	TRBJ2-7	CASSLGVTGGTYEQYF	TGTGCCAGCAGCTTAGGAGTTACAGGGGGGACCTACGAGCAGTACTTC
.	TRBV6-2/TRBV6-3	many	TRBJ1-5	CASGRGGGNQPQHF	TGTGCCAGCGGACGAGGAGGGGGCAATCAGCCCCAGCATTTT
.	TRBV6-1	.	TRBJ1-3	CASSRRNSGNTIYF	TGTGCCAGCAGCCGCCGCAACTCTGGAAACACCATATATTTT